This TCR beta chain was sequenced during a study of cytomegalovirus exposure and HLA in healthy donors (dated by TCRdb to between 2016 and 2019). At the level of the whole study: An earlier analysis of approximately 640 of the donors reported approximately 290 Gb of sequence data and 117 million unique TCR beta sequences from around 200 million T cells. Roughly 5 DR-DQ haplotypes were handled as single units for association and clustering, since linkage in the cohort was strong. A later analysis re-examined previously published TCR beta repertoires from roughly 650 donors and added high-resolution HLA genotyping to investigate patterns of TCR occurrence. Both class I and class II loci were covered by HLA typing, at four-digit resolution. Besides the first cohort of more than 650 subjects, a separate validation cohort made up of 120 different subjects was used. A later genetic analysis used genome-wide SNP genotypes for about three fifths of the roughly 700 donors, treating that subset as a discovery cohort. To predict cytomegalovirus infection status, the study brought together high-throughput TCR immunosequencing, statistical association of individual TCRs with disease status, and machine learning. An earlier analysis of about 620 of the donors applied high-throughput TCR beta sequencing to assess whether each TCR beta V gene segment acted as functional or pseudogenic. Every repertoire in the discovery cohort had been generated on one and the same sequencing platform. The genetic ancestry cluster associated with self-reported Caucasian donors included over 65% of the roughly 400 genotyped donors. The aim of the study was to test whether cataloging public T cell receptors could identify signatures of past pathogen exposure. The later analysis used no new phenotypic data to find candidate immune exposures, relying instead on TCR beta sequences and their occurrence across donors. Donor age, sex, ethnicity and CMV serostatus were collected together with the repertoire data. The T cell repertoires of 670 or so subjects were profiled by immunosequencing and related to cytomegalovirus serostatus. Among 398 genotyped donors of the cohort, an average of approximately 220,000 unique TCR beta nucleotide sequences was sequenced per donor, of which about 18% were non-productive. Around 330 gigabases of sequencing data and approximately 91 million unique TCR sequences made up an early release that covered several hundred HLA-typed donors. The number of typed donors differed by locus: about 620-640 for A, B, C, DRB1 and DQB1; approximately 520 for DQA1; 606 for DPA1; and some 450 for DPB1.

As regards this clone: The target of this receptor is not known. Base qualities are not at hand, and no much larger clone is one base apart.

Counted from cysteine to phenylalanine, this CDR3 has 18 amino acids. CDR3 DNA is the only sequence kept; it has 54 bases, read in frame from the first base. Trimming removed 4 bases from V and 7 bases from J; the gene matches leave 18 bases unexplained. CDR1 and CDR2 were assigned from the germline V gene as MDHEN and SYDVKM. Library prep was done by the immunoSEQ multiplex PCR assay. For the multiplex PCR, a mixture combining 60 forward primers for TCR Vbeta segments and 13 reverse primers for TCR Jbeta segments was used. A multiplex PCR assay on genomic DNA amplified the CDR3 region of rearranged TCR beta genes. Amplified TCR beta libraries were sequenced as 87-base-pair reads on the Illumina HiSeq System. The published analysis was carried out like this. A later analysis counted about 80 million unique TCR beta chains across the 640 or so repertoires, and roughly 9.9 million of these chains were shared by at least two donors. Raw reads were error-corrected and collapsed into unique sequences with a nearest-neighbor algorithm that merged closely related sequences to remove PCR and sequencing errors. CDR3 sequences were aligned to IMGT reference sequences to assign V, D and J gene segments. Each retained sequence needed at least a six-nucleotide match to both a V gene segment and a J gene segment. A rearrangement was called productive if the CDR3 had no stop codons and remained in frame with V and J, and every other rearrangement was called non-productive. Following IMGT convention, CDR3 was defined as the stretch from the second conserved V-encoded cysteine to the conserved J-encoded phenylalanine. Sequences without an unambiguous match to a single V gene segment were excluded from the earlier analysis of about 600 of the donors. In an earlier analysis of several hundred of the donors, V segments were called functional above 56.7% productive rearrangements and were called segregating when the between-donor standard deviation exceeded 5%. A statistical classification framework was built for diagnosing cytomegalovirus status from the catalog of TCR beta chain sequences. A later analysis assigned V and J genes by comparing TCR nucleotide sequences with IMGT/GENE-DB human TR gene sequences. In a later analysis, CDR3 sequences and most-parsimonious VDJ recombination scenarios were assigned using the TCRdist pipeline. In a later analysis, each TCR beta chain was defined by its CDR3 amino acid sequence together with its V-gene family, and reads lacking a unique V-gene family were excluded. As a way to deal with suspected cross-contamination and a sequencing artifact, a later analysis dropped hundreds of nucleotide sequences that were highly shared and had low generation probability. For each public chain, a later analysis derived a clonal expansion index from normalized ranks of inferred template counts within each repertoire. A later analysis computed generation probabilities with a VDJ recombination model fitted to out-of-frame rearrangements, and checked the results against IGoR. In a later analysis, TCR-TCR, TCR-HLA and TCR-CMV co-occurrence was scored with hypergeometric tests, and a repertoire-size bias correction was applied to TCR pairs. In a later analysis, false discovery rates were estimated by permuting HLA or CMV assignments 20 times. In a later analysis, co-occurring TCRs were grouped using DBSCAN, with TCRdist sequence similarity added in when clustering inside HLA-allele-positive subsets. For co-occurrence clustering, repertoires with fewer than 30,000 or more than 120,000 public chains were excluded, along with five repertoires with anomalous nucleotide sharing. As stored in TCRdb, this immuneACCESS dataset retains in-frame rearrangements with V and J assigned. A fraction of the clones does not appear; measured against another copy, unresolved V genes explain less than half of the discrepancy, and the remainder lacks a known reason. V and J calls and clone size are given by that table; D and trimming were obtained from the DNA. The sample includes more than 150,000 clones, with about 79% observed a single time. Of the sample, around 1.2% falls within the top ten clones.

Study-wide findings and limitations: An association between a missense DCLRE1C variant and V-gene and J-gene trimming of TCR beta chains was found in a later genetic analysis and replicated in an independent cohort. In the study, approximately 150 TCR beta chains were listed as associated with cytomegalovirus. Linkage disequilibrium might explain the correlated functional status among segregating V segments, but an unknown experimental factor could not be excluded. Because counts were too low, approximately 18 rarely observed V segments, including chromosome 9 orphons, were excluded from the earlier analysis of several hundred of the donors. A further reported finding was that TCR beta sequences accurately predicted the HLA-A and HLA-B alleles for most subjects in the first cohort. Compared with the roughly 700-donor mean, donors in an Asian-associated ancestry cluster had fewer N-insertions in productive TCRs, according to a later genetic analysis. A later analysis found that most CMV-associated TCR beta chains appeared HLA-restricted, with HLA associations seemingly driven largely by CMV exposure. According to the authors, the approach could potentially be generalized to other disease states and immunological phenotypes. In a later analysis, some 17,000 TCR beta sequences were associated with specific HLA alleles at a false discovery rate of 0.05. Three of the identified cytomegalovirus-associated TCR beta chains were confirmed in vitro to be specific for cytomegalovirus antigens. Some IMGT-functional V segments, including TRBV6-2 and TRBV6-3, could not be distinguished by the 87-base-pair reads and were therefore excluded. In both the original and validation cohorts, the classifier was reported to diagnose cytomegalovirus status with high specificity and sensitivity. This cohort had only TCR beta chains sequenced, and the lack of alpha or paired-chain data limited which features could be detected. The presence/absence analyses assumed that sequencing depth was roughly uniform across donors, and that assumption may not be true. A later analysis found that HLA-associated TCR beta chains were more clonally expanded and had lower generation probabilities than equally common non-associated chains. Broadly in line with IMGT annotations, most TCR beta V segments showed up in productive rearrangements about 87% or about 30% of the time in an earlier analysis of several hundred of the donors. Across donors, most TCR sequences were observed very rarely, whereas some public TCRs were present in many individuals. The sequencing pipeline was judged likely to have produced a cluster of highly shared sequence variants as a technical artifact. HLA typing was unavailable for some donors at each locus, so association tests used only the typed subset. Assigning TCR associations to individual alleles was difficult when HLA alleles, especially DR and DQ, strongly co-occurred. The only immune exposure information available for the cohort was CMV serostatus. According to a later analysis, parvovirus B19, influenza, CMV and Epstein-Barr virus appeared linked to several top co-occurrence clusters. In a later analysis, TCR association rates were found to vary across HLA loci, with the most associated TCRs seen for DRB1 alleles and the fewest for HLA-C alleles.

In total, more than 500 healthy bone marrow donors made up the cohort. Cohort members were all nominally healthy when sampled, although unrecorded immune exposures were likely present. The donor tested CMV seropositive and was one of the 289 seropositive cohort members. A peripheral blood sample was collected from each donor, and TCR beta sequencing was performed on peripheral blood mononuclear cells. The Qiagen DNeasy Blood Extraction Kit was used to extract genomic DNA from the blood cell samples. The TCR was taken from a girl aged 2-10 years in good health and CMV-seropositive. The chain employs TRBV28 and TRBJ1-1; 10 middle bases align to TRBD1. The sequenced sample consisted of PBMCs. The nucleotide sequence reads TGTGCCAGCAGTTCGGGACAGGGGATGAGTTTAATACGGGGTGAAGCTTTCTTT. This codes for CASSSGQGMSLIRGEAFF. Where the CDR3 stops, the reference TRBV28 and TRBJ1-1 genes take over; the full variable domain is DVKVTQSSRYLVKRTGEKVFLECVQDMDHENMFWYRQDPGLGLRLIYFSYDVKMKEKGDIPEGYSVSREKKERFSLILESASTNQTSMYLCASSSGQGMSLIRGEAFFGQGTRLTVV.